One sample yielded the 22 T cell receptor beta chains listed below, sequenced in a study of T cell repertoires in cytomegalovirus infection. MiXCR, applied by TCRdb to the reads, yields one record per CDR3 protein. The sample has about 70,000 distinct CDR3 sequences, more than 20% seen once. The antigens of these receptors remain unknown. The sample here was CD8+ T cells from cultured PBMCs, taken from culture after CMV antigen stimulation. The receptors were sampled from a human donor in good health (CMV status not recorded). Some clones in this sample may be carry-over from other donors' samples.

V usage is TRBV20-1 and J usage is TRBJ1-4; D remains unclear. Trimming removed 5 bases at V and 8 bases at J, with 6 bases between. The CDR3 is 10 residues long. The germline V gene has CDR1 DFQATT and CDR2 SNEGSKA (reference sequence). DNA for the CDR3: TGCAGTGCTCTGAGAGAAAAACTGTTTTTT. Protein: CSALREKLFF.

The CDR3, as DNA: TGCGCCAGCAGCCAAGAGGGCCACTATGGCTACACCTTC. It yields the protein CASSQEGHYGYTF. The V and J genes are TRBV4-3 and TRBJ1-2, with no clear D. Germline V gene lookup returns CDR1 LGHNA and CDR2 YSLEER. CDR3 length equals 13 residues. V gave up 0 bases and J gave up 3 bases, with 5 bases separating them.

This clonotype was counted a few times. The rearrangement links TRBV5-1 to TRBJ1-2; D not certain. V gave up 4 bases and J gave up 5 bases, with 12 bases separating them. This CDR3 is built from 13 residues. Germline V lookup: CDR1 SGHRS, CDR2 YFSETQ. The CDR3 region is CASSLSTGYGYTF. The CDR3 bases are TGCGCCAGCAGCCTATCGACGGGATATGGCTACACCTTC.

This sequence joins TRBV12-3 or TRBV12-4 and TRBJ2-3, with D unresolved. This CDR3 comprises 11 residues. Trimming pared 0 bases from V and 5 bases from J, leaving 0 bases between. CDR3 sequence reads: CASSLADTQYF. CDR3 coding DNA: TGTGCCAGCAGTTTAGCAGATACGCAGTATTTT.

The CDR3 sequence: CASSRGESEQYF. The CDR3 region has the DNA TGTGCCAGCAGTCGCGGGGAGAGCGAGCAGTACTTC. This chain joins TRBV27 and TRBJ2-7, with a possible D match to TRBD2 (6 bases). CDR1 MNHEY and CDR2 SMNVEV come from the germline V gene (reference sequence). V lost 5 bases and J 6 bases, leaving 11 bases between the germline ends. The CDR3 consists of 12 residues.

This clonotype was counted a few times. This may come from a read error, since a much larger clone is one base off. This chain uses TRBV12-3 or TRBV12-4 with TRBJ1-1; weak D call: TRBD1 (6 bases). The CDR3 has 14 amino acids. The DNA for the CDR3 is TGTGCCAGCACCCTAGGTGGGGGGGCGACTGATGCTTTCTTT. This sequence encodes CASTLGGGATDAFF.

The chain links TRBV4-2 to TRBJ1-1; D gene ambiguous. Per the germline V gene, CDR1 is LGHNA and CDR2 is YNFKEQ. This CDR3 region has 15 residues. Trimming stripped 4 bases from V and 1 base from J, with 13 bases between. CDR3 residues: CASSPPVPRNTEAFF. As DNA, the CDR3 is TGTGCCAGCAGCCCGCCAGTCCCTAGGAACACTGAAGCTTTCTTT.

The chain couples TRBV27 to TRBJ1-2; TRBD1 is a possible D gene (5 bases). Deletions cut 2 bases from V and 3 bases from J, with 7 bases between. Germline V gene sequence: CDR1 MNHEY, CDR2 SMNVEV (reference sequence). The CDR3 totals 13 residues. The CDR3 region has the DNA TGTGCCAGCAGTTTAGGCAGGGACTATGGCTACACCTTC. Its translation is CASSLGRDYGYTF.

V gene TRBV12-3 or TRBV12-4 combines with J gene TRBJ1-1; D unresolved. V lost 4 bases and J 8 bases, leaving 11 bases between the germline ends. The CDR3 is 12 amino acids. CDR3 DNA: TGTGCCAGCAGTTCACCCGGATTAGAAGCTTTCTTT. Translated, it gives CASSSPGLEAFF.

This clonotype was counted a few times. The chain has TRBV4-3 and TRBJ1-6; TRBD1 aligns across 8 bases. The CDR3 totals 14 residues. V dropped 3 bases and J dropped 5; count of bases not matched to a gene: 0. Germline-derived CDR1 and CDR2 are LGHNA and YSLEER. The CDR3 here is CASSQTGDNSPLHF. The CDR3 nucleotides are TGCGCCAGCAGCCAGACAGGGGATAATTCACCCCTCCACTTT.

The chain couples TRBV12-3 or TRBV12-4 to TRBJ2-5, with 8 bases identical to TRBD2. CDR3 length equals 13 residues. V was pared by 6 bases and J by 5 bases, with 5 bases of the junction left unmatched. In DNA form, the CDR3 reads TGTGCCAGCAGCCGCGGGGGGCTGGAGACCCAGTACTTC. As protein: CASSRGGLETQYF.

Comment on this clonotype: A single base separates this from a much larger clone, so it may be a read error. The chain uses TRBV7-9 and TRBJ2-1; 8 bases are a match to TRBD1. Germline-derived CDR1 and CDR2 are SEHNR and FQNEAQ (reference sequence). After removal of 5 bases from V and 0 bases from J, the junction contained 3 bases not matched to a gene. This CDR3 is 15 amino acids long. The CDR3 nucleotides read TGTGCCAGCAGCCCTACAGGGGGCTCCTACAATGAGCAGTTCTTC. Translation gives CASSPTGGSYNEQFF.

In its sample, this clonotype was seen a few times. The J gene is TRBJ2-7, the V gene TRBV4-1; D may be TRBD2 (5 bases). CDR1 and CDR2 (germline): MGHRA, YSYEKL. V gave up 2 bases and J gave up 4 bases, with 18 bases separating them. The CDR3 loop spans 16 amino acids. CDR3 in DNA: TGCGCCAGCAGCCAATTCGGGGAACCAATTAGGTACGAGCAGTACTTC. Protein: CASSQFGEPIRYEQYF.

V and J are TRBV7-2 and TRBJ2-4, with 7 bases matching TRBD2. Losses at the gene ends were 6 bases for V and 0 bases for J; bases not matched to a gene: 11. The CDR3 extends over 17 amino acids. Germline loops: CDR1 SGHTA, CDR2 FQGNSA. CDR3 bases: TGTGCCAGCAGTCAAATGGGACTACTGATAGCCAAAAACATTCAGTACTTC. This codes for CASSQMGLLIAKNIQYF.

This clonotype was detected ten times or more. The chain carries TRBV7-2 and TRBJ2-3; D gene unclear. The CDR3 has 16 residues. Germline V gene lookup returns CDR1 SGHTA and CDR2 FQGNSA. V was trimmed by 2 bases and J by 2 bases, leaving 14 bases between them. CDR3 coding DNA: TGTGCCAGCAGCTTAAGTTTGTACCCCCCCACAGATACGCAGTATTTT. Its protein is CASSLSLYPPTDTQYF.

The chain recombines TRBV7-2 with TRBJ2-3, with 9 nucleotides matching TRBD2. V was clipped by 4 bases and J by 5 bases; unmatched bases: 10. The CDR3 sequence is 16 residues long. Germline CDR1 is SGHTA and CDR2 is FQGNSA. The CDR3 loop reads CASSSTRGGRGDTQYF. The CDR3 region has the DNA TGTGCCAGCAGCTCAACGCGGGGGGGCCGAGGAGATACGCAGTATTTT.

This clonotype was counted between two and nine times. The chain joins TRBV5-1 to TRBJ1-2, with a tentative D call TRBD1 (6 bases). CDR1 is SGHRS, CDR2 YFSETQ, per germline. V gave up 1 base and J gave up 5 bases, with 18 bases separating them. This CDR3 contains 16 residues. The CDR3 protein is CASSLNLGAVGYGYTF. Written as DNA, the CDR3 is TGCGCCAGCAGCTTGAACTTGGGGGCTGTGGGGTATGGCTACACCTTC. Looking up the rest from reference TRBV5-1 and TRBJ1-2 gives the full variable domain: KAGVTQTPRYLIKTRGQQVTLSCSPISGHRSVSWYQQTPGQGLQFLFEYFSETQRNKGNFPGRFSGRQFSNSRSEMNVSTLELGDSALYLCASSLNLGAVGYGYTFGSGTRLTVV.

The J gene is TRBJ2-4, the V gene TRBV7-2; D is perhaps TRBD1 or TRBD2 (7 bases each). Looked up from germline, CDR1 is SGHTA and CDR2 is FQGNSA. This CDR3 has 15 residues. V lost 3 bases and J 8 bases, leaving 17 bases between the germline ends. CDR3 bases: TGTGCCAGCAGCTTTGGGGGGGACAGAACGGACATTCAGTACTTC. Its protein is CASSFGGDRTDIQYF. The full variable domain, in which reference TRBV7-2 and TRBJ2-4 provide the parts outside the CDR3, is GAGVSQSPSNKVTEKGKDVELRCDPISGHTALYWYRQSLGQGLEFLIYFQGNSAPDKSGLPSDRFSAERTGGSVSTLTIQRTQQEDSAVYLCASSFGGDRTDIQYFGAGTRLSVL.

The gene calls are TRBV30 and TRBJ2-3, with D tentatively TRBD1 or TRBD2 (6 bases each). The CDR3 is 14 amino acids. V lost 2 bases, J lost 4 bases, and 13 bases lay in between. Germline values: CDR1 GTSNPN, CDR2 SVGIG (reference sequence). CDR3 sequence reads: CAWSITGGADTQYF. CDR3 coding DNA: TGTGCCTGGAGTATAACCGGGGGCGCAGATACGCAGTATTTT.

This clonotype has just a few counts. The V call is TRBV7-8, the J call TRBJ1-5; 7 positions match TRBD1. The trim removed 5 bases at V and 10 bases at J, leaving 8 bases unmatched. The CDR3 covers 13 residues. Germline loops: CDR1 SGHVS, CDR2 FQNEAQ. The CDR3 reads CASSDRTGGPQHF. In nucleotides, the CDR3 is TGTGCCAGCAGCGACCGGACAGGCGGCCCCCAGCATTTT.

V gene TRBV7-3 combines with J gene TRBJ2-7; 7 bases fit TRBD1. Germline CDR1 and CDR2: SGHTA and FQGTGA. This CDR3 comprises 13 residues. The trim removed 5 bases at V and 3 bases at J, leaving 4 bases unmatched. CDR3 sequence reads: CASSPGQDYEQYF. The CDR3 DNA reads TGTGCCAGCAGCCCAGGACAGGACTACGAGCAGTACTTC. The complete variable domain, with remaining parts taken from reference TRBV7-3 and TRBJ2-7, reads GAGVSQTPSNKVTEKGKYVELRCDPISGHTALYWYRQSLGQGPEFLIYFQGTGAADDSGLPNDRFFAVRPEGSVSTLKIQRTERGDSAVYLCASSPGQDYEQYFGPGTRLTVT.

This clonotype was detected only a few times. The chain employs TRBV5-8 and TRBJ2-7, with 10 bases that match TRBD1. The CDR3 has 15 amino acids. Unmatched junction bases numbered 5, after V lost 2 bases and J lost 3 bases. Germline CDR1 is SGHTS and CDR2 is YDEGEE. The CDR3 sequence is CASSLGTGAYYEQYF. CDR3 sequence (DNA): TGTGCCAGCAGCTTAGGGACAGGGGCCTACTACGAGCAGTACTTC.